This is a list of T cell receptor beta chains from one sample in a study of T-cell reconstitution after alpha-beta-depleted transplantation in children. MiXCR, run by TCRdb on the PCR reads, gives a single entry per CDR3 protein. The data contain hundreds of thousands of distinct CDR3 sequences, about 16% of them singletons. The source was PBMCs, mostly from graft donor cells, collected 360 days after TCRalphabeta/CD19-depleted stem cell transplant. All receptors derive from a male patient aged 2 to 9 who had a stem cell transplant for acute lymphoblastic leukemia, so the T cells may come from the graft donor. CDR3s leave out the opening cysteine and the closing phenylalanine or tryptophan.

V: TRBV4-1; CDR3: ASRGIVLTNTGELF
V: TRBV9; CDR3: ASSVVAPRDSGTIFYEQY
V: TRBV7-6; CDR3: ASSSMGGGSGRETQY
V: TRBV28; CDR3: ASTKLTGESQPQH
V: TRBV5-1; CDR3: ASRKGISWDYEQY
V: TRBV7-2; CDR3: ASSLGRELGEQY
V: TRBV2; CDR3: ASSPDRVGGRDQPQH
V: TRBV12-3/TRBV12-4; CDR3: ASSLRGAETQY
V: TRBV24-1; CDR3: ATSGTGWESTDTQY
V: TRBV14; CDR3: ASSLSYPMDEQY
V: TRBV13; CDR3: ASSHYWALQGSTEAF
V: TRBV24-1; CDR3: ATSDGGEKLF
V: TRBV20-1; CDR3: SARDRQGSRSHNEQF
V: TRBV4-3; CDR3: ASSQDVLAGGKTGELF
V: TRBV12-3/TRBV12-4; CDR3: ASSFGGGGGNQPQH
V: TRBV20-1; CDR3: SASPLDRARKETQY
V: TRBV27; CDR3: ASSFFSGLSSTGELF
V: TRBV9; CDR3: ASSGTGNSNQPQH
V: TRBV15; CDR3: ATSSRGQGYNEQF
V: TRBV20-1; CDR3: SARGSRDLPNEQF
V: TRBV6-2/TRBV6-3; CDR3: ASSYSRDTYQETQY
V: TRBV4-3; CDR3: ASSQYTGVYEQY
V: TRBV7-2; CDR3: ASNPLGAGNEQF
V: TRBV20-1; CDR3: SARKQGDTQY
V: TRBV5-4; CDR3: ASSSLLGPEAF
V: TRBV5-1; CDR3: ASTGTGMFSYNEQF
V: TRBV6-5; CDR3: ASNGRRTWDEQF
V: TRBV14; CDR3: ASNGREESYNEQF
V: TRBV12-3/TRBV12-4; CDR3: ASGSTGGRTEAF
V: TRBV15; CDR3: ATSREGSSPDTQY
V: TRBV28; CDR3: ASSLTRAQREQY
V: TRBV29-1; CDR3: SVEDRTSKTQY
V: TRBV28; CDR3: ASTRPGRAYEQY
V: TRBV28; CDR3: ASSFGGLPPHNEQF
V: TRBV6-2/TRBV6-3; CDR3: ASSYSGQVWQPQH
V: TRBV6-5; CDR3: ASSSLGPNEKLF
V: TRBV28; CDR3: ASSLPGKSANTGELF
V: TRBV7-3; CDR3: ASSEGPPAPPEQF
V: TRBV10-3; CDR3: AIRNQGADTQY
V: TRBV4-1; CDR3: ASSQEAHYSNQPQH
V: TRBV7-9; CDR3: ASSLVLRESSTDTQY
V: TRBV6-2/TRBV6-3; CDR3: ASSKYEQY
V: TRBV7-9; CDR3: ASSLAPSSSNEQF
V: TRBV20-1; CDR3: SATQTAYEQY
V: TRBV6-1; CDR3: ASRNVGAGNQPQH
V: TRBV12-3/TRBV12-4; CDR3: ASSLELAGGRQETQY
V: TRBV15; CDR3: ATSSLRGLAGVSPYNEQF
V: TRBV10-3; CDR3: AISDSSASGTAYSYEQY
V: TRBV12-3/TRBV12-4; CDR3: ASSLARTGANVLT
V: TRBV7-8; CDR3: ASSQSGGGYNEQF
V: TRBV2; CDR3: ASSEEGGPAEGRYNEQF
V: TRBV20-1; CDR3: SASGLSRGTQY
V: TRBV10-3; CDR3: AISEAGNQPQH
V: TRBV30; CDR3: AWSDRETQY